The sample holds a few counts of the clone carrying this T cell receptor (beta chain). Combining iRepertoire HTBI primers with Arm-PCR of CDR3 regions, the authors built TCR beta libraries. TCRdb passed the multiplex PCR reads through MiXCR, listing each CDR3 protein once. The table lists roughly 220,000 distinct CDR3 sequences, around 17% of them singletons. This record belongs to a study of regulatory T cells in long-lasting Graves disease. The time point here: newly diagnosed GD, antithyroid drugs for less than 3 months. The TCR library was prepared using RNA isolated from PBMCs. The receptor was isolated from a female donor with Graves disease. The specimen was peripheral blood mononuclear cells (PBMCs), collected at new diagnosis, from a patient treated with antithyroid drugs.

CDR3 sequence (DNA): TGTGCCAGCAGCCAAAACAGGGGTCCCAATGAAAAACTGTTTTTT. Encoded protein: CASSQNRGPNEKLFF. The chain employs TRBV6-1 and TRBJ1-4; 7 bases match TRBD1. This CDR3 has 15 amino acids. The trim removed 6 bases at V and 5 bases at J, leaving 9 bases unmatched. The germline gives CDR1 MNHNS, CDR2 SASEGT.